The clone carrying this T cell receptor beta chain was seen repeatedly, ten times or more. Its antigen is as yet unknown. Germline V gene data show CDR1 as MDHEN and CDR2 as SYDVKM. This CDR3 region has 15 residues. Trimming stripped 6 bases from V and 2 bases from J, with 14 bases between. The donors were all healthy and Caucasian. The source of the sample is a study of identical twins. General observations from the study: Excess sharing between twins was weaker in beta out-of-frame sequences.

TCRdb called the 5' RACE reads again in MiXCR, with one record for every CDR3 protein. The top ten hold about 1.5% of the sample, which has around 650,000 distinct CDR3 sequences, 7% to 7.5% seen once. These records were also assigned to another study, of yellow fever vaccine responses in identical twins.

The sample taken for sequencing was PBMCs. This chain joins TRBV28 and TRBJ1-5, with D uncertain. This clonotype originated in a woman aged 18-29 years in good health. CDR3 sequence reads: CASSNPPGGNQPQHF. CDR3 sequence (DNA): TGTGCCAGCAGCAACCCCCCTGGGGGCAATCAGCCCCAGCATTTT.